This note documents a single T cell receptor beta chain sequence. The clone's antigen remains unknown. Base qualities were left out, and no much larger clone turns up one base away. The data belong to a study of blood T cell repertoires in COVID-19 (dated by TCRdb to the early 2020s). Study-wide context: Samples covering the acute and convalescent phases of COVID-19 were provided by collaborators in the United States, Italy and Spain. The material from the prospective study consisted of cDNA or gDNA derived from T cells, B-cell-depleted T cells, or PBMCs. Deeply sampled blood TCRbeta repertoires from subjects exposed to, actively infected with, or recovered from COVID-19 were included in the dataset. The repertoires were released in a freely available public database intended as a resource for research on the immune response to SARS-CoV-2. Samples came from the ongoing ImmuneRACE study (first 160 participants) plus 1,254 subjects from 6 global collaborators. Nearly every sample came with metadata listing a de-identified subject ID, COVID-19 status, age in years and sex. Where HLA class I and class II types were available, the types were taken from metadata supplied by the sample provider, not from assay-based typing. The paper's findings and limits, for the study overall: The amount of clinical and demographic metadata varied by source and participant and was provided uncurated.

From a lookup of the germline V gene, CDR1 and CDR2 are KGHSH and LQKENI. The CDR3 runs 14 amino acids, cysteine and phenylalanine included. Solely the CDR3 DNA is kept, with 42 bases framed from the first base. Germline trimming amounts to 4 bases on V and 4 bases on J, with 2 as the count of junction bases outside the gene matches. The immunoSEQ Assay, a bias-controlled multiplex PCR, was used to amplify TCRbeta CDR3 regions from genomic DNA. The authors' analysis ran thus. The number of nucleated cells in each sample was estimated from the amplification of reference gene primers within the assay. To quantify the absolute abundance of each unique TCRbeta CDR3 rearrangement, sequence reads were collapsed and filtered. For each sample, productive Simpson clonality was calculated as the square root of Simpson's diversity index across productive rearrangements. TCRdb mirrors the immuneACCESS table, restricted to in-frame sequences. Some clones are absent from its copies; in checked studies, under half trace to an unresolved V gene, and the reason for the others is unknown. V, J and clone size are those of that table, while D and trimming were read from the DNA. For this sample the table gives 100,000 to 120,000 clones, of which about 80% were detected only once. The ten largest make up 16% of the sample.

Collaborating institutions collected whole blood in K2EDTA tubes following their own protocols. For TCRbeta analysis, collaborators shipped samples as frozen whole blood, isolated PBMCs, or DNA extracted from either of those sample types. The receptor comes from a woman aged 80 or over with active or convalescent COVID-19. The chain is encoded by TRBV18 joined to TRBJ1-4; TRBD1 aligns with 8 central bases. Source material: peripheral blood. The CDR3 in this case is CASSRDRINEKLFF. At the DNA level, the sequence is TGTGCCAGCTCACGGGACAGGATTAATGAAAAACTGTTTTTT.